Listed below are T cell receptor beta chains from one sample, sequenced in a study of cytomegalovirus exposure and HLA in healthy donors. The data were produced by immunoSEQ multiplex PCR, yet TCRdb's version contains in-frame clones alone and is incomplete. In the table there are fewer than 110,000 clones, around 66% of which are singletons. The sample consisted of PBMCs. Every receptor here comes from a woman in her 50s in good health and CMV-seronegative. Each CDR3 is given with its conserved first and last residue. The order of the fields is clone size, J gene, V gene, D gene, CDR3 protein, CDR3 DNA. The D gene is left open where the match is weak. Expanded clones get a size class; other rows say once, few or many, or leave the size out.

clone size: .
J gene: TRBJ2-7
V gene: TRBV4-3
D gene: TRBD1
CDR3 protein: CASSREGQGESEQYF
CDR3 DNA: TGCGCCAGCAGCAGGGAGGGACAGGGTGAATCTGAGCAGTACTTC

clone size: .
J gene: TRBJ2-7
V gene: TRBV2
D gene: TRBD2
CDR3 protein: CASKAGGNEQYF
CDR3 DNA: TGTGCCAGCAAGGCCGGGGGGAACGAGCAGTACTTC

clone size: .
J gene: TRBJ2-4
V gene: TRBV28
D gene: .
CDR3 protein: CASSTGGAAKNIQYF
CDR3 DNA: TGTGCCAGCAGCACTGGGGGCGCGGCCAAAAACATTCAGTACTTC

clone size: few
J gene: TRBJ2-3
V gene: TRBV7-2
D gene: TRBD2
CDR3 protein: CASSFVGSAGLATDTQYF
CDR3 DNA: TGTGCCAGCAGCTTCGTGGGGTCAGCCGGACTAGCCACAGATACGCAGTATTTT

clone size: .
J gene: TRBJ1-5
V gene: TRBV7-9
D gene: TRBD1
CDR3 protein: CASSFSTGPYSNQPQHF
CDR3 DNA: TGTGCCAGCAGTTTTTCGACAGGGCCTTATAGCAATCAGCCCCAGCATTTT

clone size: .
J gene: TRBJ2-7
V gene: TRBV18
D gene: .
CDR3 protein: CASSPPSYRAEQYF
CDR3 DNA: TGTGCCAGCTCACCACCGTCGTATAGAGCCGAGCAGTACTTC

clone size: .
J gene: TRBJ2-2
V gene: TRBV2
D gene: TRBD2
CDR3 protein: CASSSLAGGRGELFF
CDR3 DNA: TGTGCCAGCAGTTCACTAGCGGGAGGTCGCGGGGAGCTGTTTTTT

clone size: once
J gene: TRBJ1-1
V gene: TRBV6-5
D gene: TRBD1
CDR3 protein: CASSPTGVGTEAFF
CDR3 DNA: TGTGCCAGCAGCCCTACAGGGGTTGGCACTGAAGCTTTCTTT

clone size: .
J gene: TRBJ2-2
V gene: TRBV7-3
D gene: TRBD1
CDR3 protein: CASSKTGGNSGELFF
CDR3 DNA: TGTGCCAGCAGCAAGACAGGGGGTAACAGCGGGGAGCTGTTTTTT

clone size: .
J gene: TRBJ2-2
V gene: TRBV28
D gene: TRBD2
CDR3 protein: CASSSLGTSGSRVTGELFF
CDR3 DNA: TGTGCCAGCAGTTCTCTTGGGACTAGCGGGAGTCGGGTCACCGGGGAGCTGTTTTTT

clone size: once
J gene: TRBJ1-5
V gene: TRBV10-3
D gene: .
CDR3 protein: CAISESSPQPQHF
CDR3 DNA: TGTGCCATCAGTGAGTCGTCTCCCCAGCCCCAGCATTTT

clone size: .
J gene: TRBJ2-7
V gene: TRBV18
D gene: .
CDR3 protein: CASSPPAGYEQYF
CDR3 DNA: TGTGCCAGCTCACCACCTGCAGGGTACGAGCAGTACTTC

clone size: .
J gene: TRBJ2-7
V gene: TRBV29-1
D gene: .
CDR3 protein: CSGGTAGGGEQYF
CDR3 DNA: TGCAGCGGTGGGACAGCCGGGGGGGGCGAGCAGTACTTC

clone size: .
J gene: TRBJ1-2
V gene: TRBV6-4
D gene: TRBD1
CDR3 protein: CASSDATGGNYGYTF
CDR3 DNA: TGTGCCAGCAGTGATGCGACAGGGGGTAACTATGGCTACACCTTC

clone size: few
J gene: TRBJ1-2
V gene: TRBV29-1
D gene: .
CDR3 protein: CSVEDGYTF
CDR3 DNA: TGCAGCGTCGAGGATGGCTACACCTTC